The 6 T cell receptor beta chains listed next were all sequenced from one sample in a study of T cell responses to AZD1222 COVID-19 vaccine. Produced via immunoSEQ multiplex PCR; TCRdb's table is partial and in-frame only. The repertoire holds approximately 120,000 clones, with around 90% as singletons. The input for sequencing was peripheral blood, taken on day 0 of MenACWY control vaccination. All receptors come from an adult in good health.

The chain recombines TRBV6-4 with TRBJ1-4; the D is unclear. This CDR3 has 13 residues. Germline-derived CDR1 and CDR2 are MRHNA and SNTAGT. V lost 5 bases and J 4 bases, leaving 8 bases between the germline ends. The chain's CDR3 is CASSTELNEKLFF. The CDR3 bases are TGTGCCAGCAGTACCGAACTTAATGAAAAACTGTTTTTT.

The chain has TRBV5-6 and TRBJ1-6, with D unresolved. The CDR3 is made up of 18 amino acids. Looked up from germline, CDR1 is SGHDT and CDR2 is YYEEEE. Trimming stripped 7 bases from V and 0 bases from J, with 20 bases between. The CDR3, as DNA: TGTGCCAGCTCCCCCCGGATCAGGACCAGCTCCTATAATTCACCCCTCCACTTT. It translates to CASSPRIRTSSYNSPLHF.

This sequence joins TRBV15 and TRBJ2-1; 7 bases match TRBD1. The CDR3 has 14 amino acids. With V trimmed by 3 bases and J by 7 bases, 6 bases remained unmatched. The germline CDR1 and CDR2 sequences are LNHNV and YYDKDF (reference sequence). The CDR3 is CATSRVTGLNEQFF. The CDR3 DNA follows: TGTGCCACCAGCAGGGTGACAGGGTTAAATGAGCAGTTCTTC.

This clone occurred a few times. The V and J genes are TRBV7-2 and TRBJ1-2; 9 nucleotides line up with TRBD1. The J segment lost 7 bases and the V segment lost 6 bases, leaving 12 bases of the junction unmatched. The CDR3 length is 15 residues. Per germline, CDR1 SGHTA and CDR2 FQGNSA. CDR3 region: CASSYTWGQGFGYTF. The CDR3 coding sequence is TGTGCCAGCAGTTATACCTGGGGACAGGGCTTTGGCTACACCTTC.

The chain has TRBV15 and TRBJ1-3, with D maybe TRBD1 (6 bases). Trimming took off 1 base at V and 3 bases at J, with 10 bases between the two ends. Germline V gives CDR1 LNHNV, CDR2 YYDKDF (reference sequence). This CDR3 spans 15 amino acids. The CDR3 nucleotides are TGTGCCACCAGCAGAGGGACAGTTTTTGGAAACACCATATATTTT. Amino acid sequence: CATSRGTVFGNTIYF.

The rearrangement joins TRBV16 to TRBJ2-6; D is unclear. The V end lost 1 base, the J end lost 0 bases, and 10 bases lay between the germline ends. Germline V gene data show CDR1 as KGHSY and CDR2 as FQNENV. The CDR3 consists of 17 residues. The CDR3 DNA follows: TGTGCCAGCAGCCAATGGGAATTTGCCTCTGGGGCCAACGTCCTGACTTTC. It codes for CASSQWEFASGANVLTF.